Described below is a single T cell receptor beta chain sequence and its context. Its antigen is currently unknown. A clone one base away is much larger, so this may be a read error. TCRdb recomputed calls from the RT-PCR reads with MiXCR, one row per CDR3 protein. Found here are about 530,000 distinct CDR3 sequences, roughly 13% of them singletons; the top ten hold about an eighth. The source of the sample is a study of response to subunit inactivated influenza vaccine. Overall study findings and caveats: It was the authors' suggestion that each seasonal influenza vaccination recruits few new T cells.

This CDR3 region has 13 residues. V was clipped by 0 bases and J by 13 bases, with 13 bases between them. The V gene's germline CDR1 is SGHAT and CDR2 FQNNGV. Specimen: PBMCs from blood, collected more than 35 days after vaccination. The clonotype originates from a man over 45 who received an inactivated influenza vaccine. The gene calls are TRBV11-2 and TRBJ2-1, with a weak D call TRBD1 (6 bases). The CDR3 coding sequence is TGTGCCAGCAGCTTAGAGTTAGGGGGAGAACAGTTCTTC. As protein: CASSLELGGEQFF.